This T cell receptor beta chain was observed in a study of blood T cell repertoires in COVID-19. Study at large: The study drew acute and convalescent COVID-19 samples from the United States, Italy and Spain. Sample material is recorded as cDNA or gDNA derived from T cells, B-cell-depleted T cells, or PBMCs.

Authors' data handling: Quantification of nucleated cells was approximated via reference gene primer amplification. Method: immunoSEQ multiplex PCR; TCRdb's copy keeps in-frame clones and lacks some. That table supplies the V and J calls and clone size; D and trimming were determined from the DNA. The sample lists about 400,000 clones; roughly 90% were seen once. CDR1 and CDR2 from the germline V gene are SQVTM and ANQGSEA. J gave up 8 bases and V 4 bases, and 10 bases lay outside the gene matches. The CDR3 is 13 residues long. This sequence originates from a man aged 40-49 years with acute or convalescent COVID-19. The genes are TRBV29-1 and TRBJ1-2; 7 nucleotides align to TRBD1. The material sequenced was peripheral blood. Here the CDR3 reads CSVAGTGVEGYTF. Written as DNA, the CDR3 is TGCAGCGTTGCGGGTACAGGGGTGGAAGGCTACACCTTC.